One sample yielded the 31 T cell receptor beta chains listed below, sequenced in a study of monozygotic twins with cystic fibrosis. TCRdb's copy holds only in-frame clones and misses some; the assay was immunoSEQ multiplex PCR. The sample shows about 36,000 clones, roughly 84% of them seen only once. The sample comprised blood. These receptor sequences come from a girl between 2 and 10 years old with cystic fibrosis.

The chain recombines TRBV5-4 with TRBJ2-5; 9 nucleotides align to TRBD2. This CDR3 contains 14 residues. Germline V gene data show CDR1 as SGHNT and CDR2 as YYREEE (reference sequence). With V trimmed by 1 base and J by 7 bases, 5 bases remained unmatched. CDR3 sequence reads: CASSLKAGGTTQYF. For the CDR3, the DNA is TGTGCCAGCAGCTTGAAAGCGGGGGGAACGACCCAGTACTTC.

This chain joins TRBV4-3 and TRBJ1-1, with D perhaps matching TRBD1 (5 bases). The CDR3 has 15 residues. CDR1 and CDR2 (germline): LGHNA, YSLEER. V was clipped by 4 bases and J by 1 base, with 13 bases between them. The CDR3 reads CASSPRIRANTEAFF. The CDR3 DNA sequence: TGCGCCAGCAGCCCCCGGATCAGGGCGAACACTGAAGCTTTCTTT.

CDR3 sequence reads: CASREAPGQGHEQYF. As DNA, the CDR3 is TGTGCCAGCAGAGAGGCCCCGGGACAGGGCCACGAGCAGTACTTC. The chain uses TRBV27 and TRBJ2-7, with 9 positions matching TRBD1. Germline V gives CDR1 MNHEY, CDR2 SMNVEV (reference sequence). The CDR3 loop spans 15 amino acids. V lost 6 bases to trimming and J lost 5 bases; unmatched junction nucleotides: 11.

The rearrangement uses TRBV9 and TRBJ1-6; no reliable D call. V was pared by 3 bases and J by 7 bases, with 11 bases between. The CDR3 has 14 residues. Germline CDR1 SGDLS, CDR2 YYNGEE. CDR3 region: CASSALFSNSPLHF. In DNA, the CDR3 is TGTGCCAGCAGCGCCCTTTTTTCGAATTCACCCCTCCACTTT.

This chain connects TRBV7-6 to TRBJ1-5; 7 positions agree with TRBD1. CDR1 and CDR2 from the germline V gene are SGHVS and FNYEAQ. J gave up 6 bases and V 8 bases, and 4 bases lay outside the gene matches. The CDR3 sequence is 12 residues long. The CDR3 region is CASGGGGQPQHF. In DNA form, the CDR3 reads TGTGCCAGCGGAGGGGGCGGTCAGCCCCAGCATTTT.

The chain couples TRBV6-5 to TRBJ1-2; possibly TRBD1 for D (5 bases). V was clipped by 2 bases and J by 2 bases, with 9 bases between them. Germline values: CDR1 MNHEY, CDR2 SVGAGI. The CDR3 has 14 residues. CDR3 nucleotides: TGTGCCAGCAGTTACCATCAGGGAAACTATGGCTACACCTTC. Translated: CASSYHQGNYGYTF.

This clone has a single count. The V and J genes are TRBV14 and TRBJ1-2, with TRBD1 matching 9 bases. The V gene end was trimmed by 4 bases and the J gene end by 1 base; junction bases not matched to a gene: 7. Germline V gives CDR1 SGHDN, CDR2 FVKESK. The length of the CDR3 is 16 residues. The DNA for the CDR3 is TGTGCCAGCAGCCTTGGGACAGGGAACGGTAACTATGGCTACACCTTC. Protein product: CASSLGTGNGNYGYTF.

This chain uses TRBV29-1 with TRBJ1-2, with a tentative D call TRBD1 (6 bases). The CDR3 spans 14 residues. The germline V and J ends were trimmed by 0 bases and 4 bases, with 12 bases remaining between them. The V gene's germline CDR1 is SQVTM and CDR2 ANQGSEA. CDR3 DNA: TGCAGCGTTGAAGACCAAGACAGGATCTATGGCTACACCTTC. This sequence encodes CSVEDQDRIYGYTF.

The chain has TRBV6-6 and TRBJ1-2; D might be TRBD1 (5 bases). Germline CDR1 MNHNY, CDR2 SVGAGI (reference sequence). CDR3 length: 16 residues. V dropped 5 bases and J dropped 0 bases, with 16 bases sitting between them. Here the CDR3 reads CASSTRGTGTNYGYTF. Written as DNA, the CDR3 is TGTGCCAGCAGTACTCGCGGTACAGGTACTAACTATGGCTACACCTTC.

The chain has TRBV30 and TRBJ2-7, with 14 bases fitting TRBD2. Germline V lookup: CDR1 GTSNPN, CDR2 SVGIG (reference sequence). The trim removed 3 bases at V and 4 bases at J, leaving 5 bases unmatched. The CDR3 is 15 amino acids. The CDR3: CAWRRTSGGYYEQYF. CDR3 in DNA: TGTGCCTGGAGGAGGACTAGCGGGGGGTATTACGAGCAGTACTTC.

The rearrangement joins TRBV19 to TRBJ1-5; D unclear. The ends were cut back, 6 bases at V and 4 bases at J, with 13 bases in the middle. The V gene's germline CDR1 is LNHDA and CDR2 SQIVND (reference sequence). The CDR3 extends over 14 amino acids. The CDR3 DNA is TGTGCCAGTAGAGGATGGGCGCCAAATCAGCCCCAGCATTTT. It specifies CASRGWAPNQPQHF.

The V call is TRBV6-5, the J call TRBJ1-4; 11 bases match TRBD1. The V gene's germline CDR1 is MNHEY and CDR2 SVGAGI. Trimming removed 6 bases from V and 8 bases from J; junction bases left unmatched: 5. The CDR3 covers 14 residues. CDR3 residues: CASRTGQGDEKLFF. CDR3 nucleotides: TGTGCCAGCAGGACGGGACAGGGGGACGAAAAACTGTTTTTT.

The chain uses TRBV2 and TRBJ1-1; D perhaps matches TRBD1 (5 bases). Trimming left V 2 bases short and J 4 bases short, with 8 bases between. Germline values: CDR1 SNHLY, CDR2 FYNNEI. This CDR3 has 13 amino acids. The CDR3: CASSEWGPTEAFF. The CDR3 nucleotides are TGTGCCAGCAGTGAATGGGGCCCCACTGAAGCTTTCTTT.

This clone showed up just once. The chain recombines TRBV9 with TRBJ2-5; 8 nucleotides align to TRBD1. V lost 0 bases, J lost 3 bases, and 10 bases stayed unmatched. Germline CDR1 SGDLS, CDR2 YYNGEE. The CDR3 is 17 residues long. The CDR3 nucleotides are TGTGCCAGCAGCGTAGGGGCAGGGGGCCAACGAGAAGAGACCCAGTACTTC. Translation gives CASSVGAGGQREETQYF. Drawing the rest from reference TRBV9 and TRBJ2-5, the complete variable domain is DSGVTQTPKHLITATGQRVTLRCSPRSGDLSVYWYQQSLDQGLQFLIQYYNGEERAKGNILERFSAQQFPDLHSELNLSSLELGDSALYFCASSVGAGGQREETQYFGPGTRLLVL.

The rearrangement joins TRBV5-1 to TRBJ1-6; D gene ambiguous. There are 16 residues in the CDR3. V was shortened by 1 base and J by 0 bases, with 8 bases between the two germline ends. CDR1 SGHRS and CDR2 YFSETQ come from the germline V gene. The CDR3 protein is CASSLFGSSYNSPLHF. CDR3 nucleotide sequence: TGCGCCAGCAGCTTGTTCGGGAGCTCCTATAATTCACCCCTCCACTTT.

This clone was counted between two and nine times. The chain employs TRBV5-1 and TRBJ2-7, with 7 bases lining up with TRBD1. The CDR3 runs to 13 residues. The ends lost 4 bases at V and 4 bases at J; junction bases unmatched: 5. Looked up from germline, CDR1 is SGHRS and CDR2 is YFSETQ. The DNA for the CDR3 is TGCGCCAGCAGCACCAGGACAGGTTACGAGCAGTACTTC. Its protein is CASSTRTGYEQYF.

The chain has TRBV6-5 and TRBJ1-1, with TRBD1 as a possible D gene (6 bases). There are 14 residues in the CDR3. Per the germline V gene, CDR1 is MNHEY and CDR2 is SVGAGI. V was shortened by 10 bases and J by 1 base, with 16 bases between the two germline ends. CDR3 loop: CATTVGGANTEAFF. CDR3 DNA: TGTGCCACCACAGTAGGGGGGGCGAACACTGAAGCTTTCTTT.

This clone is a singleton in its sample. The CDR3 coding sequence is TGTGCCATCAGGGCAGCAGGGGGACATTCACCCCTCCACTTT. Encoded protein: CAIRAAGGHSPLHF. This sequence joins TRBV10-3 and TRBJ1-6; 7 positions match TRBD1. The CDR3 length is 14 residues. Germline V CDR1 and CDR2: ENHRY, SYGVKD. Losses at the gene ends were 6 bases for V and 8 bases for J; bases not matched to a gene: 7.

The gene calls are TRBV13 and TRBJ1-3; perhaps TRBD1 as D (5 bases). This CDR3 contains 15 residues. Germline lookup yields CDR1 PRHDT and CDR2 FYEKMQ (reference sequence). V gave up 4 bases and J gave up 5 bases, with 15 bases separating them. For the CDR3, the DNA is TGTGCCAGCAGCTCCGGGACGACGGGGAGAAACACCATATATTTT. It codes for CASSSGTTGRNTIYF.

The CDR3 DNA is TGTGCCAGCAGCCCGGGACAGGGGACTGGCTACACCTTC. As protein: CASSPGQGTGYTF. This rearrangement joins TRBV14 to TRBJ1-2; TRBD1 matches 10 bases. Germline trimming cut 4 bases from V and 7 bases from J; bases unmatched to any gene: 3. This CDR3 has 13 residues. Looked up from germline, CDR1 is SGHDN and CDR2 is FVKESK.

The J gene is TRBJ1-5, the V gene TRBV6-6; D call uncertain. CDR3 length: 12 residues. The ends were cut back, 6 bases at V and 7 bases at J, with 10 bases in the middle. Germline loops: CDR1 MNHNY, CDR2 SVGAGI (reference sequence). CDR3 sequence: CASSPGSQPQHF. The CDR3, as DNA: TGTGCCAGCAGCCCAGGATCCCAGCCCCAGCATTTT.

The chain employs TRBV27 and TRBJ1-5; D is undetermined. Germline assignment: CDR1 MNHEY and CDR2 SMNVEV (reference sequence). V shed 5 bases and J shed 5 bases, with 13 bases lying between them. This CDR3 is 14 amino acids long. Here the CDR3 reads CASSIRPLDQPQHF. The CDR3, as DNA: TGTGCCAGCAGTATACGACCCCTTGATCAGCCCCAGCATTTT.

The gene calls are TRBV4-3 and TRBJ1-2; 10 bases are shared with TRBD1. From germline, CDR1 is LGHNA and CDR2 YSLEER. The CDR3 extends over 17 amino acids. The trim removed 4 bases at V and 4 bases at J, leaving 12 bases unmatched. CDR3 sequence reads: CASSPRDRGLLFYGYTF. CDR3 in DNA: TGCGCCAGCAGCCCCCGGGACAGGGGTCTCTTGTTCTATGGCTACACCTTC.

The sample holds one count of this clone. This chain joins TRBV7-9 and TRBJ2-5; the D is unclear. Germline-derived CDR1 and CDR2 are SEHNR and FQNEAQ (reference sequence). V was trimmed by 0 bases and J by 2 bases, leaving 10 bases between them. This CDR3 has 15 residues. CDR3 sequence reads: CASSLAGRGQETQYF. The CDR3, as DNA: TGTGCCAGCAGCTTAGCGGGTAGAGGACAAGAGACCCAGTACTTC.

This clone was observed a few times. CDR3 DNA: TGTGCCAGCACGCGTGCCTACGAGCAGTACTTC. Translation gives CASTRAYEQYF. V usage is TRBV2 and J usage is TRBJ2-7; D uncertain. Germline V gene sequence: CDR1 SNHLY, CDR2 FYNNEI. The CDR3 consists of 11 residues. V was cut by 7 bases and J by 2 bases, with 6 bases left in between.

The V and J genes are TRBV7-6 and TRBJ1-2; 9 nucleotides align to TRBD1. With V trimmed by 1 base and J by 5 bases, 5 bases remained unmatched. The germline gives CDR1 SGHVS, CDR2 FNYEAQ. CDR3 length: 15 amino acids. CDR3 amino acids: CASSLVRTGEYGYTF. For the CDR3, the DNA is TGTGCCAGCAGCTTAGTTCGGACAGGGGAATATGGCTACACCTTC. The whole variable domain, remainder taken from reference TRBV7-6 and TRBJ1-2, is GAGVSQSPRYKVTKRGQDVALRCDPISGHVSLYWYRQALGQGPEFLTYFNYEAQQDKSGLPNDRFSAERPEGSISTLTIQRTEQRDSAMYRCASSLVRTGEYGYTFGSGTRLTVV.

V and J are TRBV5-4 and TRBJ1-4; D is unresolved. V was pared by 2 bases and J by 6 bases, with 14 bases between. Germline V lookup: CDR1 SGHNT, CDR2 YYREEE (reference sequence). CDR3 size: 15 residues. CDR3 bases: TGTGCCAGCAGCTTCTCTAACAGAAATGATGAAAAACTGTTTTTT. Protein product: CASSFSNRNDEKLFF.

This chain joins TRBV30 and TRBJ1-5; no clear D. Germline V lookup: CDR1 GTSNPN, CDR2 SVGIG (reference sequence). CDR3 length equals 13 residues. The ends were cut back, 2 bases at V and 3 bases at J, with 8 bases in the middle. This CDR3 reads CAWSHGNNQPQHF. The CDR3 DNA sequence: TGTGCCTGGAGTCACGGTAACAATCAGCCCCAGCATTTT.

Written as DNA, the CDR3 is TGTGCCAGTAGTATCCCTGGGAACGCCTACGAGCAGTACTTC. Its translation is CASSIPGNAYEQYF. The chain is built from TRBV19 and TRBJ2-7; the D is unclear. V was pared by 3 bases and J by 2 bases, with 11 bases between. This CDR3 is 14 amino acids long. Looked up from germline, CDR1 is LNHDA and CDR2 is SQIVND (reference sequence).

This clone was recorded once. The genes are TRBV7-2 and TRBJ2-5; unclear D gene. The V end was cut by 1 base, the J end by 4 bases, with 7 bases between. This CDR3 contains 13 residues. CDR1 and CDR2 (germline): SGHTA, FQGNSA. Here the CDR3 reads CASSLVPRETQYF. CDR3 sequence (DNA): TGTGCCAGCAGCTTAGTGCCCCGAGAGACCCAGTACTTC.

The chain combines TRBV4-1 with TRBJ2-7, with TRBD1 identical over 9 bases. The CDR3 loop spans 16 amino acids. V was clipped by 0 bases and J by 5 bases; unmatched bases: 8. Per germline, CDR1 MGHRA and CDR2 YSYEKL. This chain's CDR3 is CASSQEVDRGVDEQYF. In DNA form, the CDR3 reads TGCGCCAGCAGCCAAGAGGTCGACAGGGGGGTGGACGAGCAGTACTTC.